Sequencing of this T cell receptor (beta chain) was carried out in a study of blood T cells in healthy people across ages. All donors came from Russia, were Caucasian and healthy, and spanned ages roughly 6 to 95. Through a sample-barcoded 5' primer and a J-beta primer mix, a second PCR was run for roughly 7 to 11 cycles. A single record per CDR3 protein comes from TCRdb applying MiXCR to the 5' RACE reads. The sample yields fewer than 950,000 distinct CDR3 sequences, roughly 35% seen once. CDR3 length: 14 amino acids. V lost 2 bases to trimming and J lost 6 bases; unmatched junction nucleotides: 5. Looked up from germline, CDR1 is SGDLS and CDR2 is YYNGEE. This clonotype has only a few counts.

This chain joins TRBV9 and TRBJ1-2, with TRBD1 matching 9 bases. The sequence was obtained from a man younger than 30 in good health. Input material: blood. CDR3 sequence reads: CASSVGTGLDGYTF. CDR3 bases: TGTGCCAGCAGCGTGGGGACAGGGCTAGATGGCTACACCTTC.